This T cell receptor (beta chain) was sequenced in a study of blood T cell repertoires in COVID-19. Study overall: Nucleic acid was either cDNA or gDNA, and it came from T cells, B-cell-depleted T cells, or PBMCs.

Study processing details: Amplification with reference gene primers provided the estimates of nucleated cell counts. Profiling relied on immunoSEQ multiplex PCR, and the TCRdb table lists in-frame clones only, not all of them. V, J and clone size reflect that table, while D and trimming were determined from the DNA. The sample has some 270,000 clones, around nine tenths seen once. In germline, CDR1 is SGHRS, CDR2 YFSETQ. The V end lost 4 bases, the J end lost 1 base, and 17 bases lay between the germline ends. The CDR3 covers 16 residues. The source material was peripheral blood. The V gene is TRBV5-1, the J gene TRBJ1-1; D call uncertain. The TCR originated in a man aged 35-49 years with active or convalescent COVID-19. The chain's CDR3 is CASSPRTRTANTEAFF. DNA of the CDR3: TGCGCCAGCAGCCCACGAACCAGAACAGCGAACACTGAAGCTTTCTTT.